The 17 T cell receptor beta chains presented below share a single source sample, sequenced in a study of metastatic and nonmetastatic thyroid tumors. Patients underwent thyroid surgery, and none had received any treatment before it. TCRdb re-called the PCR reads with MiXCR. The repertoire holds about 14,000 clones, over 25% seen once, with under 30% in the top ten. Sequencing was done on a sample of tumor tissue. The receptors were sampled from a female donor with papillary thyroid cancer or a benign thyroid nodule (not recorded which). Some clones in this sample may be carry-over from other donors' samples.

This clone was found many times. The rearrangement uses TRBV5-1 and TRBJ2-3; no definite D call. CDR3 length: 15 amino acids. The V end lost 0 bases, the J end lost 6 bases, and 14 bases lay between the germline ends. In germline, CDR1 is SGHRS, CDR2 YFSETQ. CDR3 nucleotide sequence: TGCGCCAGCAGCTTGGCTGGGTCTCTCGGGGATACGCAGTATTTT. This sequence encodes CASSLAGSLGDTQYF.

This clone was observed a handful of times. This chain joins TRBV20-1 and TRBJ1-5; TRBD1 aligns across 7 bases. This CDR3 is built from 15 residues. Germline V lookup: CDR1 DFQATT, CDR2 SNEGSKA (reference sequence). The J segment lost 4 bases and the V segment lost 3 bases, leaving 9 bases of the junction unmatched. The DNA of the CDR3 is TGCAGTGCTAGGGACAGGTATATGGGAAATCAGCCCCAGCATTTT. Translating gives CSARDRYMGNQPQHF.

The chain recombines TRBV4-1 with TRBJ1-4; no clear D. Germline V gene data show CDR1 as MGHRA and CDR2 as YSYEKL. The CDR3 runs to 13 residues. Trimming took 4 bases from V and 7 from J, leaving 10 bases between them. The CDR3, as DNA: TGCGCCAGCAGCCTATTGACGGGTGAAAAACTGTTTTTT. This codes for CASSLLTGEKLFF.

V is TRBV20-1 and J is TRBJ2-7, with 10 bases matching TRBD2. The junction had 7 bases not matched to a gene; V was cut back by 1 base and J by 7 bases. This CDR3 spans 14 amino acids. Germline values: CDR1 DFQATT, CDR2 SNEGSKA (reference sequence). CDR3 bases: TGCAGTGCTAGAGTAGCGGGAGGAATGGGGGAGCAGTACTTC. Translating gives CSARVAGGMGEQYF.

The chain recombines TRBV4-3 with TRBJ1-4; 8 bases align to TRBD1. Germline CDR1 and CDR2: LGHNA and YSLEER. The junction had 12 bases not matched to a gene; V was cut back by 3 bases and J by 9 bases. The CDR3 consists of 16 residues. The CDR3 coding sequence is TGCGCCAGCAGCCATCGACAGGGGACGTTAGGTCAAAAACTGTTTTTT. Its protein is CASSHRQGTLGQKLFF.

Concerning this clone itself: The junction does not match germline at one end; this may be a read error. V usage is TRBV24-1 and J usage is TRBJ2-5, with 7 bases matching TRBD1. The CDR3 loop spans 15 amino acids. In germline, CDR1 is KGHDR, CDR2 SFDVKD. DNA for the CDR3: TGTGCCACAAGTGCTCCGACAGGGTGGGAAGAGACCCAGTACTTC. Translating it yields CATSAPTGWEETQYF.

The chain combines TRBV12-3 or TRBV12-4 with TRBJ1-2; TRBD1 aligns across 10 bases. V lost 5 bases and J lost 4; bases outside the gene matches: 10. The CDR3 runs to 16 residues. CDR3 DNA sequence: TGTGCCAGCAGTACGACAGGGGGCGCTGGATTCTATGGCTACACCTTC. Translation: CASSTTGGAGFYGYTF.

The V and J genes are TRBV5-1 and TRBJ2-1; possible D gene TRBD2, 6 bases. Trimming removed 4 bases at V and 3 bases at J, with 14 bases between. The CDR3 contains 15 residues. Per germline, CDR1 SGHRS and CDR2 YFSETQ. CDR3 sequence reads: CASSIGTWVYNEQFF. The CDR3 region has the DNA TGCGCCAGCAGCATCGGGACTTGGGTCTACAATGAGCAGTTCTTC. The full variable domain, its missing parts supplied by reference TRBV5-1 and TRBJ2-1, is KAGVTQTPRYLIKTRGQQVTLSCSPISGHRSVSWYQQTPGQGLQFLFEYFSETQRNKGNFPGRFSGRQFSNSRSEMNVSTLELGDSALYLCASSIGTWVYNEQFFGPGTRLTVL.

This clone was counted between two and nine times. The chain is built from TRBV30 and TRBJ2-7, with 13 bases lining up with TRBD2. The CDR3 sequence is 15 residues long. Germline CDR1 is GTSNPN and CDR2 is SVGIG (reference sequence). V dropped 3 bases and J dropped 2; count of bases not matched to a gene: 4. The CDR3: CAWRAGLAGTYEQYF. Written as DNA, the CDR3 is TGTGCCTGGAGGGCGGGACTAGCGGGAACCTACGAGCAGTACTTC.

By frequency in the sample, this clone is medium-sized. The rearrangement links TRBV6-2 or TRBV6-3 to TRBJ2-1, with D possibly matching TRBD2 (6 bases). V was trimmed by 1 base and J by 4 bases, leaving 14 bases between them. CDR1 and CDR2 (germline): MNHEY, SVGEGT. The CDR3 has 16 residues. This CDR3 reads CASSYLSRRGYNEQFF. The CDR3, as DNA: TGTGCCAGCAGTTACTTAAGTAGGAGGGGATACAATGAGCAGTTCTTC.

V is TRBV20-1 and J is TRBJ2-1; 7 bases fit TRBD2. With 4 bases clipped from V and 0 bases from J, the junction kept 15 bases outside the gene matches. The CDR3 loop spans 18 amino acids. CDR1 and CDR2 (germline): DFQATT, SNEGSKA (reference sequence). CDR3 DNA sequence: TGCAGTGCTATCCCCCCTCGCGGGAGCCTGAGCTCCTACAATGAGCAGTTCTTC. Translated, it gives CSAIPPRGSLSSYNEQFF.

This clone is medium-sized within its sample. V gene TRBV19 combines with J gene TRBJ1-5, with D possibly being TRBD1 (5 bases). Germline CDR1 reads LNHDA; CDR2 reads SQIVND (reference sequence). This CDR3 is built from 12 residues. Trimming stripped 6 bases from V and 2 bases from J, with 5 bases between. CDR3 region: CASRQGNQPQHF. The CDR3 DNA reads TGTGCCAGTAGACAGGGCAATCAGCCCCAGCATTTT.

This clone was counted between two and nine times. V gene TRBV20-1 combines with J gene TRBJ2-7, with 10 bases aligning to TRBD1. This CDR3 is built from 15 residues. Trimming at V came to 3 bases and at J to 5 bases, leaving 10 bases not matched to a gene. Germline V gene data show CDR1 as DFQATT and CDR2 as SNEGSKA (reference sequence). The CDR3 nucleotides read TGCAGTGCTAGCCCCCCGGGACAGGGGACGGACGAGCAGTACTTC. As protein: CSASPPGQGTDEQYF.

This clone was seen many times. The chain has TRBV5-1 and TRBJ2-3, with 9 bases matching TRBD2. V gave up 0 bases and J gave up 3 bases; unmatched junction bases: 8. The CDR3 contains 17 residues. Per germline, CDR1 SGHRS and CDR2 YFSETQ. The CDR3 DNA reads as TGCGCCAGCAGCTTGGAGTTAGCGGGGGTCGGGACAGATACGCAGTATTTT. It translates to CASSLELAGVGTDTQYF. Drawing the rest from reference TRBV5-1 and TRBJ2-3, the complete variable domain is KAGVTQTPRYLIKTRGQQVTLSCSPISGHRSVSWYQQTPGQGLQFLFEYFSETQRNKGNFPGRFSGRQFSNSRSEMNVSTLELGDSALYLCASSLELAGVGTDTQYFGPGTRLTVL.

There are many counts of this clone. The rearrangement joins TRBV7-8 to TRBJ2-1; D might be TRBD2 (6 bases). Germline-derived CDR1 and CDR2 are SGHVS and FQNEAQ. The CDR3 extends over 16 amino acids. Trimming shortened V by 1 base and J by 2 bases, and 12 bases separated the two germline ends. The CDR3 is CASSLGTGVPYNEQFF. CDR3 nucleotide sequence: TGTGCCAGCAGCTTAGGTACGGGAGTACCCTACAATGAGCAGTTCTTC.

This clone was seen at least ten times. The chain uses TRBV7-6 and TRBJ2-5; TRBD1 aligns across 9 bases. V shed 4 bases, J shed 6 bases, and the junction held 9 bases outside the gene matches. The germline gives CDR1 SGHVS, CDR2 FNYEAQ. The CDR3 sequence is 15 residues long. The CDR3 region is CASSCLTGGAKTQYF. DNA for the CDR3: TGTGCCAGCAGCTGCCTGACAGGGGGTGCCAAGACCCAGTACTTC.

Regarding this clone: This may come from a read error, since a much larger clone is one base off. The chain recombines TRBV11-2 with TRBJ2-6, with D uncertain. Trimming left V 3 bases short and J 2 bases short, with 2 bases between. In germline, CDR1 is SGHAT, CDR2 FQNNGV. The CDR3 has 13 amino acids. This CDR3 is CASSFAGANVLTF. CDR3 nucleotide sequence: TGTGCCAGCAGCTTTGCTGGGGCCAACGTCCTGACTTTC.